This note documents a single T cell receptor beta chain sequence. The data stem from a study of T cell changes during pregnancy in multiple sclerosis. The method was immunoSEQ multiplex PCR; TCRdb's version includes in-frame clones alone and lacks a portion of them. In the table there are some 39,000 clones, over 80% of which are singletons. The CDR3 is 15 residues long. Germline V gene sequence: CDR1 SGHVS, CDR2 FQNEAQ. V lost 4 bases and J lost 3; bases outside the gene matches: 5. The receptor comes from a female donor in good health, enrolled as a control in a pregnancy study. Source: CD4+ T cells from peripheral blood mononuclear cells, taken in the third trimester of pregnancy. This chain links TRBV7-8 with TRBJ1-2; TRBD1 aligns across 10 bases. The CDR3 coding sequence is TGTGCCAGCAGCTCTACGACAGGGGGCCACTATGGCTACACCTTC. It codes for CASSSTTGGHYGYTF.